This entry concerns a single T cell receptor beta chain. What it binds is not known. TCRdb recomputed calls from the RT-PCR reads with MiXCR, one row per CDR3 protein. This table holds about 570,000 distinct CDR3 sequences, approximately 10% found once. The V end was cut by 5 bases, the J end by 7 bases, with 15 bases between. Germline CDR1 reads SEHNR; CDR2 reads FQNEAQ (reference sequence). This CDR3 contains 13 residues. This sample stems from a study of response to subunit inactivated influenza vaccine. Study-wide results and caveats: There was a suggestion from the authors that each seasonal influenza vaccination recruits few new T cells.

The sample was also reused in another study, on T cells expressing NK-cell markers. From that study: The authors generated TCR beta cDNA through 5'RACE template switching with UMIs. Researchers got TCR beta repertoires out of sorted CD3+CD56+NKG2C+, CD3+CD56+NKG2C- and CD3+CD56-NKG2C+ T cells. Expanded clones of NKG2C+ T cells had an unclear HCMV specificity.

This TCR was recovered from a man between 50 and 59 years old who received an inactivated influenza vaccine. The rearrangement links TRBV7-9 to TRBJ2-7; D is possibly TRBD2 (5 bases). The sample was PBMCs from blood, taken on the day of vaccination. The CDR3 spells CASSTGWSAEQYF. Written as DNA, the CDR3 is TGTGCCAGCAGCACGGGGTGGAGTGCTGAGCAGTACTTC.